A selection of T cell receptor beta chains follows, all from one sample in a study of T-cell memory formation after mild COVID-19. Using its own MiXCR run on the 5' RACE reads, TCRdb lists one record per CDR3 protein. The repertoire has 350,000 to 500,000 distinct CDR3 sequences, 23% of them found once; the top ten carry about an eighth. The sequencing sample was made of PBMCs or a T cell subset sorted from them (not recorded which). Receptors originate from an adult woman who had mild COVID-19 (a few samples of this study predate the infection). Cell type and time point are not known. The CDR3 runs from the conserved cysteine through the conserved F or W. The order of the fields is V gene, J gene, D gene, clone size, CDR3 protein, CDR3 DNA. A D gene is named only where the DNA matches it firmly. A clone size is listed for some rows: how often the clone was seen (once, few, many), or a class if it is expanded.

TRBV12-3/TRBV12-4	TRBJ1-2	-	-	CASSSNTVNYGYTF	TGTGCCAGCAGTTCTAATACAGTTAACTATGGCTACACCTTC
TRBV5-6	TRBJ2-1	TRBD2	-	CASSLIGGRAGEQFF	TGTGCCAGCAGCTTGATTGGCGGGAGGGCCGGTGAGCAGTTCTTC
TRBV7-8	TRBJ2-5	TRBD2	-	CASSLVLAGEETQYF	TGTGCCAGCAGCTTAGTTCTAGCGGGAGAAGAGACCCAGTACTTC
TRBV27	TRBJ1-2	TRBD1	-	CASSLWAGQGGYGYTF	TGTGCCAGCAGTTTATGGGCCGGACAGGGAGGATATGGCTACACCTTC
TRBV20-1	TRBJ2-1	TRBD2	-	CSARDLTSGSYNEQFF	TGCAGTGCTAGGGACCTGACTAGCGGGAGTTACAATGAGCAGTTCTTC
TRBV6-6	TRBJ2-5	-	few	CASSYHRSQETQYF	TGTGCCAGCAGTTACCACAGGAGCCAAGAGACCCAGTACTTC
TRBV29-1	TRBJ1-1	-	-	CSVGTLVGTEAFF	TGCAGCGTTGGGACCCTCGTGGGGACTGAAGCTTTCTTT
TRBV7-8	TRBJ2-1	-	-	CASSLQTNEQFF	TGTGCCAGCAGCTTACAGACCAATGAGCAGTTCTTC
TRBV29-1	TRBJ1-1	-	-	CSATTGATEAFF	TGCAGCGCAACCACAGGCGCCACTGAAGCTTTCTTT
TRBV7-6	TRBJ1-5	-	few	CASSVRVDQPQHF	TGTGCCAGCAGCGTCAGGGTGGATCAGCCCCAGCATTTT
TRBV6-5	TRBJ1-2	-	-	CASSYTRGGGYTF	TGTGCCAGCAGTTACACGAGGGGTGGCGGCTACACCTTC
TRBV24-1	TRBJ2-2	TRBD1	-	CATSDTDRGKNGELFF	TGTGCCACCAGTGATACGGACAGGGGGAAGAACGGGGAGCTGTTTTTT
TRBV15	TRBJ2-2	-	-	CATSPTRGAGTGELFF	TGTGCCACCAGCCCTACGAGGGGGGCAGGGACCGGGGAGCTGTTTTTT
TRBV15	TRBJ2-2	-	few	CATSRDRRVQPNTGELFF	TGTGCCACCAGCAGAGATCGACGGGTACAGCCGAACACCGGGGAGCTGTTTTTT
TRBV2	TRBJ1-2	-	-	CASRIDRNYATNYGYTF	TGTGCCAGCAGAATCGACAGGAACTATGCAACTAACTATGGCTACACCTTC
TRBV20-1	TRBJ2-3	-	once	CSAPKSGRRTDTQYF	TGCAGTGCTCCTAAGAGTGGTCGTCGCACAGATACGCAGTATTTT
TRBV29-1	TRBJ2-7	TRBD1	-	CSVEGPGGEQYF	TGCAGCGTTGAGGGGCCAGGGGGCGAGCAGTACTTC
TRBV7-2	TRBJ2-3	TRBD2	-	CASSPPGTRDTQYF	TGTGCCAGCAGCCCCCCCGGGACTAGGGATACGCAGTATTTT
TRBV7-2	TRBJ2-7	-	few	CASSLEVNSYEQYF	TGTGCCAGCAGCTTAGAGGTCAACTCCTACGAGCAGTACTTC
TRBV5-5	TRBJ2-7	-	few	CASSFGHTYEQYF	TGTGCCAGCAGCTTCGGACACACCTACGAGCAGTACTTC
TRBV24-1	TRBJ2-7	-	-	CATSDRGTGTYEQYF	TGTGCCACCAGTGATCGCGGGACGGGAACCTACGAGCAGTACTTC
TRBV27	TRBJ2-4	-	few	CASSLGRQKNIQYF	TGTGCCAGCAGTTTGGGCAGGCAGAAAAACATTCAGTACTTC
TRBV20-1	TRBJ2-2	TRBD1	once	CSARGTGVFTGELFF	TGCAGTGCTAGAGGAACAGGGGTATTTACCGGGGAGCTGTTTTTT
TRBV9	TRBJ1-3	TRBD1	-	CASSVGTGGVDTIYF	TGTGCCAGCAGCGTAGGGACAGGGGGCGTAGACACCATATATTTT
TRBV7-2	TRBJ2-7	-	few	CASRDTALTYEQYF	TGTGCCAGCCGAGACACAGCCCTCACCTACGAGCAGTACTTC
TRBV6-1	TRBJ2-7	TRBD1	once	CASSEAKGAREQYF	TGTGCCAGCAGTGAAGCAAAGGGGGCGCGTGAGCAGTACTTC
TRBV7-2	TRBJ1-2	-	few	CASSRPEGGLAGYTF	TGTGCCAGCAGCCGCCCTGAGGGGGGGCTGGCCGGCTACACCTTC
TRBV9	TRBJ1-6	-	-	CASSVEGRRGSPLHF	TGTGCCAGCAGCGTAGAGGGCAGGAGGGGATCACCCCTCCACTTT
TRBV12-3/TRBV12-4	TRBJ1-6	-	-	CASSPMGAASPLHF	TGTGCCAGCAGTCCAATGGGGGCGGCTTCACCCCTCCACTTT
TRBV18	TRBJ1-1	TRBD1	-	CASSPSGQVDEAFF	TGTGCCAGCTCACCATCCGGACAGGTTGATGAAGCTTTCTTT
TRBV9	TRBJ2-1	TRBD1	-	CASSVRTGVGEQFF	TGTGCCAGCAGCGTAAGGACAGGGGTTGGGGAGCAGTTCTTC
TRBV15	TRBJ1-6	TRBD1	-	CATSSDTGGISPLHF	TGTGCCACCAGCTCCGATACAGGGGGAATTTCACCCCTCCACTTT
TRBV27	TRBJ1-2	-	few	CASSLSRGDGYTF	TGTGCCAGCAGTTTATCGAGAGGGGATGGCTACACCTTC
TRBV12-3/TRBV12-4	TRBJ2-2	TRBD2	-	CASSFHASGTGELFF	TGTGCCAGCAGTTTTCATGCTAGCGGCACCGGGGAGCTGTTTTTT
TRBV7-8	TRBJ2-2	TRBD1	many	CASATGTGNTGELFF	TGTGCCAGCGCAACCGGGACAGGGAACACCGGGGAGCTGTTTTTT
TRBV5-1	TRBJ1-6	TRBD1	-	CASSAGQGDNSPLHF	TGCGCCAGCAGCGCCGGACAGGGAGATAATTCACCCCTCCACTTT
TRBV20-1	TRBJ1-2	-	-	CSARGPQTNYGYTF	TGCAGTGCTAGGGGGCCACAGACTAACTATGGCTACACCTTC
TRBV27	TRBJ2-7	-	-	CASSLSSGPLYEQYF	TGTGCCAGCAGTTTATCTTCTGGGCCCCTCTACGAGCAGTACTTC
TRBV7-9	TRBJ2-3	TRBD1	few	CASSFGTEIADTQYF	TGTGCCAGCAGCTTCGGGACAGAAATTGCAGATACGCAGTATTTT
TRBV5-1	TRBJ2-3	TRBD2	-	CASGPGGDTDTQYF	TGCGCCAGCGGCCCGGGGGGGGACACAGATACGCAGTATTTT
TRBV7-9	TRBJ2-7	TRBD1	-	CASSLAQGQAYEQYF	TGTGCCAGCAGCTTAGCGCAGGGACAGGCCTACGAGCAGTACTTC
TRBV5-1	TRBJ2-3	TRBD2	once	CASSPGGTPNTDTQYF	TGCGCCAGCAGCCCGGGGGGGACACCGAACACAGATACGCAGTATTTT
TRBV10-3	TRBJ1-1	TRBD1	-	CAISGGLQTGLNTEAFF	TGTGCCATCAGTGGGGGACTCCAGACAGGGTTGAACACTGAAGCTTTCTTT
TRBV6-1	TRBJ1-1	-	-	CASRLPPTEAFF	TGTGCCAGCAGACTTCCCCCCACTGAAGCTTTCTTT
TRBV7-9	TRBJ1-5	TRBD1	-	CASSLSTGGQPQHF	TGTGCCAGCAGCTTAAGTACAGGGGGTCAGCCCCAGCATTTT
TRBV7-8	TRBJ1-1	-	few	CASSLAAGPNTEAFF	TGTGCCAGCAGCTTAGCGGCAGGCCCAAACACTGAAGCTTTCTTT
TRBV7-2	TRBJ1-2	-	-	CASSLPQGPNYGYTF	TGTGCCAGCAGCTTACCACAGGGACCGAACTATGGCTACACCTTC
TRBV7-2	TRBJ2-3	-	-	CASSLKGPAGSSTDTQYF	TGTGCCAGCAGCTTAAAGGGGCCTGCCGGGTCTAGCACAGATACGCAGTATTTT
TRBV20-1	TRBJ2-1	-	-	CSALIRQRLAHEQFF	TGCAGTGCCCTTATTCGCCAGCGCCTCGCCCATGAGCAGTTCTTC
TRBV5-4	TRBJ2-1	TRBD2	-	CASSFGLAGGQENEQFF	TGTGCCAGCAGCTTCGGACTAGCGGGGGGGCAGGAGAATGAGCAGTTCTTC
TRBV5-1	TRBJ2-7	-	-	CASREGEFYEQYF	TGCGCCAGCAGAGAGGGGGAGTTCTACGAGCAGTACTTC
TRBV20-1	TRBJ2-3	-	-	CSASLWAADTQYF	TGCAGTGCTAGTTTATGGGCTGCAGATACGCAGTATTTT
TRBV14	TRBJ1-2	-	-	CASSNWNGYTF	TGTGCCAGCAGTAATTGGAATGGCTACACCTTC